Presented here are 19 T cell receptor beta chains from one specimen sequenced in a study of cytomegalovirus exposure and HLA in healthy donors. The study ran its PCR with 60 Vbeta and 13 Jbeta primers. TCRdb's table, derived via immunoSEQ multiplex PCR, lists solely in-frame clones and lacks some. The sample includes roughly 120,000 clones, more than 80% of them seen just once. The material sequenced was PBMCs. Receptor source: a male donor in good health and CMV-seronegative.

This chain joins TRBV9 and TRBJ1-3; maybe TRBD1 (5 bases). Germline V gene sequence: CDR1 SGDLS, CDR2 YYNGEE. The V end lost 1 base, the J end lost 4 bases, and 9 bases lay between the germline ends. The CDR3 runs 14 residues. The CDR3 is CASSVQGSGNTIYF. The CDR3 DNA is TGTGCCAGCAGCGTACAGGGATCCGGAAACACCATATATTTT.

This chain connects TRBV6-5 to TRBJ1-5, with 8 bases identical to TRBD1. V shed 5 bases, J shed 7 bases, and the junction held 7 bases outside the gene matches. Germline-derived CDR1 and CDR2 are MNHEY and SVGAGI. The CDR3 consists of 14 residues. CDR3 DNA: TGTGCCAGCAGTAAAGGACAGGGTGCCCAGCCCCAGCATTTT. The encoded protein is CASSKGQGAQPQHF.

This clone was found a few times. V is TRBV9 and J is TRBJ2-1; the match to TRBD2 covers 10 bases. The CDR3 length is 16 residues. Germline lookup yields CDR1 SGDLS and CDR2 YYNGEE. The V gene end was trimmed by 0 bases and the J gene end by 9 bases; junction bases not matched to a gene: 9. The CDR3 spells CASSVGASGRAGEQFF. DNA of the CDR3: TGTGCCAGCAGCGTAGGGGCGAGCGGGAGGGCCGGTGAGCAGTTCTTC. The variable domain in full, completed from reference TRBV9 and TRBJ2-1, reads DSGVTQTPKHLITATGQRVTLRCSPRSGDLSVYWYQQSLDQGLQFLIQYYNGEERAKGNILERFSAQQFPDLHSELNLSSLELGDSALYFCASSVGASGRAGEQFFGPGTRLTVL.

Here the CDR3 reads CSAQPRQEFYGYTF. CDR3 coding DNA: TGCAGCGCTCAGCCGCGACAGGAATTCTATGGCTACACCTTC. The gene calls are TRBV29-1 and TRBJ1-2; a possible D gene is TRBD1 (6 bases). The CDR3 is 14 residues long. Trimming stripped 7 bases from V and 4 bases from J, with 19 bases between. The germline V gene has CDR1 SQVTM and CDR2 ANQGSEA.

This chain's CDR3 is CASSLTLGQGSSYEQYF. DNA for the CDR3: TGTGCCAGCAGTTTAACCTTAGGGCAGGGGAGCTCCTACGAGCAGTACTTC. The chain joins TRBV28 to TRBJ2-7; tentatively, D is TRBD1 (6 bases). The CDR3 is made up of 17 amino acids. V was shortened by 2 bases and J by 0 bases, with 17 bases between the two germline ends. Per the germline V gene, CDR1 is MDHEN and CDR2 is SYDVKM. Supplemented by reference TRBV28 and TRBJ2-7, the full variable domain reads DVKVTQSSRYLVKRTGEKVFLECVQDMDHENMFWYRQDPGLGLRLIYFSYDVKMKEKGDIPEGYSVSREKKERFSLILESASTNQTSMYLCASSLTLGQGSSYEQYFGPGTRLTVT.

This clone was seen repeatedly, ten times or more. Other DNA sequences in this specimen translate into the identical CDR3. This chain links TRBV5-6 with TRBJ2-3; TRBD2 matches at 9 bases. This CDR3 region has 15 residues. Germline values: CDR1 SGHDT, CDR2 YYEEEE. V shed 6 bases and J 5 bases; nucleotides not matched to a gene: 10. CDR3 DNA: TGTGCCAGCACCGGGGGGGCGGGGGGGATAGATACGCAGTATTTT. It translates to CASTGGAGGIDTQYF. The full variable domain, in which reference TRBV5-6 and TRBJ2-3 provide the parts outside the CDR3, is DAGVTQSPTHLIKTRGQQVTLRCSPKSGHDTVSWYQQALGQGPQFIFQYYEEEERQRGNFPDRFSGHQFPNYSSELNVNALLLGDSALYLCASTGGAGGIDTQYFGPGTRLTVL.

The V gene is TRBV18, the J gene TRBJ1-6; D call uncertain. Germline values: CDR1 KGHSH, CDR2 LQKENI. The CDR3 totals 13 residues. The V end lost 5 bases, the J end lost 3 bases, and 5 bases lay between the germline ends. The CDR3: CASSGNYNSPLHF. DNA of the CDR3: TGTGCCAGCTCAGGCAACTATAATTCACCCCTCCACTTT.

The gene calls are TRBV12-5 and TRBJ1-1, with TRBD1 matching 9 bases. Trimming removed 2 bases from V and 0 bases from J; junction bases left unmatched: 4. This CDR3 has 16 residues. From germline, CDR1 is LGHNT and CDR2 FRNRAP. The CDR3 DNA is TGTGCTAGTGGTTTGACAACAGGGGGCATGAACACTGAAGCTTTCTTT. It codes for CASGLTTGGMNTEAFF.

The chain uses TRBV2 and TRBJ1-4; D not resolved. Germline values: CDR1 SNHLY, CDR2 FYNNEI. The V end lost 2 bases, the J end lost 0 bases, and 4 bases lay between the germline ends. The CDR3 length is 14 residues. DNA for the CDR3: TGTGCCAGCAGTGAACAGACAACTAATGAAAAACTGTTTTTT. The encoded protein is CASSEQTTNEKLFF.

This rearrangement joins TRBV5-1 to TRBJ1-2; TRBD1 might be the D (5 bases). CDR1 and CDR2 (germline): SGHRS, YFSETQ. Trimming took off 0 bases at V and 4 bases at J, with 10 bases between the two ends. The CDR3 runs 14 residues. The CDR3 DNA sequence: TGCGCCAGCAGCTTGGAGGGGCGGAGCTATGGCTACACCTTC. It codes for CASSLEGRSYGYTF.

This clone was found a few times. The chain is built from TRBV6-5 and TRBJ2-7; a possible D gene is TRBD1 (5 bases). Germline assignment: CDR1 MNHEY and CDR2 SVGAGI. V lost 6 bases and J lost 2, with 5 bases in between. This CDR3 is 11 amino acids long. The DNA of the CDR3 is TGTGCCAGCAGCAGGGCCTACGAGCAGTACTTC. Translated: CASSRAYEQYF.

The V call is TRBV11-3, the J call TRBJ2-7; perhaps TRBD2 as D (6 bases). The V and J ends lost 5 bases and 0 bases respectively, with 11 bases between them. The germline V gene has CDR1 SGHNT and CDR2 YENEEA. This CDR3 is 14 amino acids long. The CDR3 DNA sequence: TGTGCCAGCAGCCGCGGGGCCCTCTCCTACGAGCAGTACTTC. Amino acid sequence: CASSRGALSYEQYF. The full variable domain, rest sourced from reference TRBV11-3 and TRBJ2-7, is EAGVVQSPRYKIIEKKQPVAFWCNPISGHNTLYWYLQNLGQGPELLIRYENEEAVDDSQLPKDRFSAERLKGVDSTLKIQPAELGDSAVYLCASSRGALSYEQYFGPGTRLTVT.

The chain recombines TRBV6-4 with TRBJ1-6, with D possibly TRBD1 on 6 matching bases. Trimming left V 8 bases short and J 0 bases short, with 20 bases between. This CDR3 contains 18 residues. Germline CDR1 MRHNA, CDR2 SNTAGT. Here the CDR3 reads CASGPRGDRSSYNSPLHF. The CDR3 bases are TGTGCCAGCGGCCCCCGGGGAGACAGGTCCTCCTATAATTCACCCCTCCACTTT.

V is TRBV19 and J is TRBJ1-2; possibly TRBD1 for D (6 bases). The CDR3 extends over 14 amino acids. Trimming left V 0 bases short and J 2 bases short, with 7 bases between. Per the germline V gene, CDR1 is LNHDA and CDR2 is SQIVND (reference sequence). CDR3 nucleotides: TGTGCCAGTAGTATAGAACAGGGCAACTATGGCTACACCTTC. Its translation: CASSIEQGNYGYTF.

CDR3 in amino acids: CASSLARGTGAEAFF. The CDR3 DNA sequence: TGCGCCAGCAGCTTGGCCAGGGGGACCGGGGCTGAAGCTTTCTTT. The chain is built from TRBV5-1 and TRBJ1-1; TRBD1 matches at 7 bases. The CDR3 is 15 amino acids. From germline, CDR1 is SGHRS and CDR2 YFSETQ. The J segment lost 6 bases and the V segment lost 0 bases, leaving 8 bases of the junction unmatched.

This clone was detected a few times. Here the CDR3 DNA reads TGTGCCAGCAGTTACTCGGGGGCGGGGGATCCACCCCTCCACTTT. It is translated as CASSYSGAGDPPLHF. The chain recombines TRBV6-5 with TRBJ1-6; possibly TRBD1 for D (6 bases). The CDR3 sequence is 15 residues long. Germline CDR1 is MNHEY and CDR2 is SVGAGI. The V end was cut by 0 bases, the J end by 11 bases, with 14 bases between.

The CDR3 nucleotides read TGTGCCTGGAGTGGACAGGGGATTTCTGGAAACACCATATATTTT. Encoded protein: CAWSGQGISGNTIYF. The chain couples TRBV30 to TRBJ1-3; 8 nucleotides agree with TRBD1. Losses at the gene ends were 1 base for V and 1 base for J; bases not matched to a gene: 3. CDR3 size: 15 residues. The germline V gene has CDR1 GTSNPN and CDR2 SVGIG (reference sequence). The complete variable domain, with remaining parts taken from reference TRBV30 and TRBJ1-3, reads SQTIHQWPATLVQPVGSPLSLECTVEGTSNPNLYWYRQAAGRGLQLLFYSVGIGQISSEVPQNLSASRPQDRQFILSSKKLLLSDSGFYLCAWSGQGISGNTIYFGEGSWLTVV.

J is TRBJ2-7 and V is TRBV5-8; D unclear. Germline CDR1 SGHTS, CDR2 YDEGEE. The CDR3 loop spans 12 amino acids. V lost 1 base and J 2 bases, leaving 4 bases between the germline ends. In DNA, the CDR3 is TGTGCCAGCAGCTTGTGGCCCTACGAGCAGTACTTC. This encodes CASSLWPYEQYF.

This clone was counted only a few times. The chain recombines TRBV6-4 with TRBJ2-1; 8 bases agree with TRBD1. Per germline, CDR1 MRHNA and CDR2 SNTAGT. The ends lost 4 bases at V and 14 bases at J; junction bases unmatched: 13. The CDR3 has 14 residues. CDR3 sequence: CASSAGGPEHEKFF. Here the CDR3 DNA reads TGTGCCAGCAGTGCAGGGGGCCCCGAGCATGAAAAGTTCTTC.